The present entry profiles one T cell receptor beta chain with its context. This record comes from a study of cytomegalovirus exposure and HLA in healthy donors. The repertoire was sequenced with immunoSEQ multiplex PCR; TCRdb's copy has only in-frame clones and lacks some. The sample carries some 120,000 clones, roughly 90% recorded once. This CDR3 comprises 14 residues. Germline V lookup: CDR1 SSHAT, CDR2 FNYEAQ (reference sequence). Trimming left V 7 bases short and J 2 bases short, with 12 bases between. This rearrangement joins TRBV7-7 to TRBJ1-5; D unclear. Sample: PBMCs. This clonotype was obtained from a man between 25 and 39 years old in good health and CMV-seronegative. The CDR3 here is CASTPWRGNQPQHF. CDR3 DNA sequence: TGTGCCAGCACCCCCTGGAGGGGCAATCAGCCCCAGCATTTT. The variable domain in full, completed from reference TRBV7-7 and TRBJ1-5, reads GAGVSQSPRYKVTKRGQDVTLRCDPISSHATLYWYQQALGQGPEFLTYFNYEAQPDKSGLPSDRFSAERPEGSISTLTIQRTEQRDSAMYRCASTPWRGNQPQHFGDGTRLSIL.